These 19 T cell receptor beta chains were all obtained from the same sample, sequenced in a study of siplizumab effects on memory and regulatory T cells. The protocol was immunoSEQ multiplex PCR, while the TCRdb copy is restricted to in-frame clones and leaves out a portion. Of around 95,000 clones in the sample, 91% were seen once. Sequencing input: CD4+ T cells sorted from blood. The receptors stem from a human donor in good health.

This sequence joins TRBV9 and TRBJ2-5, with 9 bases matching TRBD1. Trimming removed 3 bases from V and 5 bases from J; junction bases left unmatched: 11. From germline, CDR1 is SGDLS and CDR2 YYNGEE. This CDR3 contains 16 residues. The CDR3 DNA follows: TGTGCCAGCAGCGGTGGACAGGGGATGGGAGGGGAGACCCAGTACTTC. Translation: CASSGGQGMGGETQYF.

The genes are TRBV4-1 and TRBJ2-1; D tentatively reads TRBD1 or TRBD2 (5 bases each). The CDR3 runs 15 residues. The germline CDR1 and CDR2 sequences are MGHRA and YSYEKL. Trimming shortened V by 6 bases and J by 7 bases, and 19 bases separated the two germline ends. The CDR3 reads CASRVRDLRLNEQFF. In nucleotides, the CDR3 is TGCGCCAGCAGGGTCCGGGACCTCCGTTTGAATGAGCAGTTCTTC.

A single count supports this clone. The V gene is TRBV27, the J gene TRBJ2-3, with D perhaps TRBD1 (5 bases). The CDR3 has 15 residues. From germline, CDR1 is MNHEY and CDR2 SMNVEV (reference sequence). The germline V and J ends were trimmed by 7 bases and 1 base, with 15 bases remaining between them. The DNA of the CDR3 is TGTGCCAGCACCAAAACAGGTAGTCGCACAGATACGCAGTATTTT. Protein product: CASTKTGSRTDTQYF.

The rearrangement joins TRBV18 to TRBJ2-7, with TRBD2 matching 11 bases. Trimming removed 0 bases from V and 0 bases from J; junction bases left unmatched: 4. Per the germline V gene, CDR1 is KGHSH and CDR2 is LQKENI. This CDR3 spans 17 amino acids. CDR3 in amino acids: CASSPPASGGTSYEQYF. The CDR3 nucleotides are TGTGCCAGCTCACCACCGGCTAGCGGGGGGACCTCCTACGAGCAGTACTTC.

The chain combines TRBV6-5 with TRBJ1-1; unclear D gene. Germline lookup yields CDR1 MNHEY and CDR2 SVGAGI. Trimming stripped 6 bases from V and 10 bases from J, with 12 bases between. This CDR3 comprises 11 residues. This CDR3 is CASRTPGGAFF. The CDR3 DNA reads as TGTGCCAGCAGGACCCCGGGTGGAGCTTTCTTT.

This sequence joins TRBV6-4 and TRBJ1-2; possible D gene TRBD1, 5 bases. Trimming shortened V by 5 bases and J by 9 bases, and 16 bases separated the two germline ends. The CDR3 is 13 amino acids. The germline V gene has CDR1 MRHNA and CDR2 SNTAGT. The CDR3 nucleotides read TGTGCCAGCAGTACCAGGGTGAGAAGAAGCTACACCTTC. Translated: CASSTRVRRSYTF.

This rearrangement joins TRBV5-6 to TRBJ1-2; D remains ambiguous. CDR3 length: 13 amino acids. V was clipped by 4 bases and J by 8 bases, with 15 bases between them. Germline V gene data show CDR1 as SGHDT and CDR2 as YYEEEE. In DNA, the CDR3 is TGTGCCAGCAGCCCCCCAGGAGGTCGCGGCTACACCTTC. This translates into CASSPPGGRGYTF.

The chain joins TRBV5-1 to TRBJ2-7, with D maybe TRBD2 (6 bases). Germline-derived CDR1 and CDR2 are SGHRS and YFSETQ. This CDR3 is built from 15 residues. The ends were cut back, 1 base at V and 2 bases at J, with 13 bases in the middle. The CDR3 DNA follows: TGCGCCAGCAGCTTGACTGCGGGGAAGACCTACGAGCAGTACTTC. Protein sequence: CASSLTAGKTYEQYF. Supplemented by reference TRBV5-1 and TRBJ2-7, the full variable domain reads KAGVTQTPRYLIKTRGQQVTLSCSPISGHRSVSWYQQTPGQGLQFLFEYFSETQRNKGNFPGRFSGRQFSNSRSEMNVSTLELGDSALYLCASSLTAGKTYEQYFGPGTRLTVT.

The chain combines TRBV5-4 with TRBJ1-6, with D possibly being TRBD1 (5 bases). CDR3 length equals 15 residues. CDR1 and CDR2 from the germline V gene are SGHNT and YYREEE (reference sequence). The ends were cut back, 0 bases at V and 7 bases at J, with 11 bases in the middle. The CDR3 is CASSLALGENSPLHF. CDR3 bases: TGTGCCAGCAGCTTGGCCTTAGGGGAAAATTCACCCCTCCACTTT.

The CDR3: CASSPGAYEQYF. In nucleotides, the CDR3 is TGCGCCAGCAGCCCCGGGGCCTACGAGCAGTACTTC. The V call is TRBV5-1, the J call TRBJ2-7; the D gene is possibly TRBD2 (5 bases). CDR1 and CDR2 from the germline V gene are SGHRS and YFSETQ. This CDR3 is built from 12 residues. V lost 4 bases to trimming and J lost 2 bases, with 7 bases between them.

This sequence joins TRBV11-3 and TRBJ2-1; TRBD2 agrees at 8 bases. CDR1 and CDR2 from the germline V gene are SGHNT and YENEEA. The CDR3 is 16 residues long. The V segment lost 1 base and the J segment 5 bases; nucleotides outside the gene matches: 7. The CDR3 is CASSLGSSGLNNEQFF. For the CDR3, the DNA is TGTGCCAGCAGCTTAGGGTCTAGCGGGCTAAACAATGAGCAGTTCTTC.

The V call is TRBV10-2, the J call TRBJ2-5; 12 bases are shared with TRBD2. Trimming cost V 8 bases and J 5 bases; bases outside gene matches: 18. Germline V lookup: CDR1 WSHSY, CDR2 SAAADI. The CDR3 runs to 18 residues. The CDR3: CASSPRGTSGLVGETQYF. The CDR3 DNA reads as TGCGCCAGCTCCCCAAGAGGGACTAGCGGGCTCGTGGGGGAGACCCAGTACTTC.

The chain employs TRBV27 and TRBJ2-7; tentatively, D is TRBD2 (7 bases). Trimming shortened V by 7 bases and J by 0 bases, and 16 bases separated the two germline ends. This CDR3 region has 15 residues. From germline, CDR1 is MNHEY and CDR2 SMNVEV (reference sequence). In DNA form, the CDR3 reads TGTGCCAGCACCTTGGTGAGGGGGGGCTCCTACGAGCAGTACTTC. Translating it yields CASTLVRGGSYEQYF.

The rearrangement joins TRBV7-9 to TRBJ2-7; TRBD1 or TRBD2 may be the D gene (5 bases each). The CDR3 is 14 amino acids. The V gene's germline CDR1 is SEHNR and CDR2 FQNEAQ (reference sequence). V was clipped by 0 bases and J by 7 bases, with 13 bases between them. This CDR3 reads CASSLAGTTGEQYF. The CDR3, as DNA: TGTGCCAGCAGCTTAGCTGGGACCACGGGGGAGCAGTACTTC. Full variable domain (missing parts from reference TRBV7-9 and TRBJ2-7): DTGVSQNPRHKITKRGQNVTFRCDPISEHNRLYWYRQTLGQGPEFLTYFQNEAQLEKSRLLSDRFSAERPKGSFSTLEIQRTEQGDSAMYLCASSLAGTTGEQYFGPGTRLTVT.

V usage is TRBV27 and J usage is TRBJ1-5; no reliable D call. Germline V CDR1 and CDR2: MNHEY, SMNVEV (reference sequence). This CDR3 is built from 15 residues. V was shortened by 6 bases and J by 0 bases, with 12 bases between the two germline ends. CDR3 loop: CASRYDVNSNQPQHF. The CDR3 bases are TGTGCCAGCAGGTACGACGTTAATAGCAATCAGCCCCAGCATTTT.

CDR3 in amino acids: CASTGLAVSSGELFF. In DNA, the CDR3 is TGTGCCAGCACGGGACTAGCGGTTTCGTCCGGGGAGCTGTTTTTT. The rearrangement links TRBV2 to TRBJ2-2; the match to TRBD2 covers 11 bases. CDR1 is SNHLY and CDR2 is FYNNEI in the germline V gene. V lost 7 bases to trimming and J lost 6 bases; unmatched junction nucleotides: 7. The CDR3 covers 15 residues. The complete variable domain, with remaining parts taken from reference TRBV2 and TRBJ2-2, reads EPEVTQTPSHQVTQMGQEVILRCVPISNHLYFYWYRQILGQKVEFLVSFYNNEISEKSEIFDDQFSVERPDGSNFTLKIRSTKLEDSAMYFCASTGLAVSSGELFFGEGSRLTVL.

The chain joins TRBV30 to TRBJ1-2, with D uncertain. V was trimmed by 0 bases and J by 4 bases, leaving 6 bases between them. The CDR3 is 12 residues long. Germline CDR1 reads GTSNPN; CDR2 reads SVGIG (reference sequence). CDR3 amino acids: CAWSVDGYGYTF. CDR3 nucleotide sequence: TGTGCCTGGAGTGTAGACGGCTATGGCTACACCTTC. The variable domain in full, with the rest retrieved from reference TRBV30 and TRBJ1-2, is SQTIHQWPATLVQPVGSPLSLECTVEGTSNPNLYWYRQAAGRGLQLLFYSVGIGQISSEVPQNLSASRPQDRQFILSSKKLLLSDSGFYLCAWSVDGYGYTFGSGTRLTVV.

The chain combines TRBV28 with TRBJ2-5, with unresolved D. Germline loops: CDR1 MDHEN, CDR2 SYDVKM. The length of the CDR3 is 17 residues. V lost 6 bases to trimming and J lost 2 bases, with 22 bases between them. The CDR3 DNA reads TGTGCCAGCAGCCCTGCCACCGAATTCAATCCTCAAGAGACCCAGTACTTC. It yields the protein CASSPATEFNPQETQYF.

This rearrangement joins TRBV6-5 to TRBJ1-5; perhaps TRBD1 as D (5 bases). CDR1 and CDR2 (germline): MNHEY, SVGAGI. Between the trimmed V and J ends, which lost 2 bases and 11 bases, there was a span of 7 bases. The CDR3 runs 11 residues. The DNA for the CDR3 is TGTGCCAGCAGTTACCAGGGAGCCCAGCATTTT. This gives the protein CASSYQGAQHF.